This record covers a single T cell receptor (beta chain). The antigen it recognizes is unknown. Base quality data are lacking; no much larger clone is found one base away. The immunoSEQ Assay, a bias-controlled multiplex PCR, was used to amplify TCRbeta CDR3 regions from genomic DNA. Turning to the authors' computational methods: Within the assay, amplification of reference gene primers was used to estimate how many nucleated cells each sample contained. Sequence reads were collapsed and filtered to measure the absolute abundance of every unique TCRbeta CDR3 rearrangement. For each sample, productive Simpson clonality was calculated as the square root of Simpson's diversity index across productive rearrangements. The clones in this table, taken by TCRdb from immuneACCESS, are in-frame only. Not every clone is retained; where verified, under half of the shortfall comes from an unresolved V gene, and the cause of the rest is unknown. V, J and clone size derive from that table, while D and trimming were established from the DNA sequence. Present in this sample are about 250,000 clones, about 82% of which were seen just once. The ten largest make up around 6.4% of the sample.

These data are taken from a study of blood T cell repertoires in COVID-19 (dated by TCRdb to the early 2020s). In the study overall: Samples from collaborators originated in the United States, Italy and Spain and spanned both the acute and convalescent phases of COVID-19. HLA class I and class II types, where available, came from metadata supplied by the sample provider rather than from assay-based typing. The prospective study material was composed of cDNA or gDNA derived from T cells, B-cell-depleted T cells, or PBMCs. Subjects who had been exposed to COVID-19, were actively infected with it, or had recovered from it provided the deeply sampled blood TCRbeta repertoires that made up the dataset. The repertoires were made available in a free public database intended to serve as a resource for research on the immune response to SARS-CoV-2. Sample metadata almost always included a de-identified subject ID, COVID-19 status, age in years and sex. The samples were drawn from the first 160 participants of the ongoing ImmuneRACE study and from 1,254 subjects provided by 6 global collaborators. Study-wide conclusions, independent of this receptor: The quantity of clinical and demographic metadata differed by source and by participant and was supplied without curation.

Each collaborating institution followed its own protocols to collect whole blood in K2EDTA tubes. For TCRbeta analysis, collaborator samples were shipped as frozen whole blood, as isolated PBMCs, or as DNA extracted from either sample type. From the cysteine up to the phenylalanine, the CDR3 has a length of 14 residues. Only the CDR3 DNA stays, 42 bases, in frame from base 1. The germline V gene (reference sequence) provides CDR1 LGHDT and CDR2 YNNKEL. V and J are truncated by 0 bases and 1 base respectively, leaving an intervening sequence of 7 bases. The source material was peripheral blood. Here the chain combines TRBV3-1 (or the pseudogene TRBV3-2) and TRBJ2-7, with TRBD2 as a weak D call on 5 bases. This clonotype originated in a woman aged 55-70 years with active or convalescent COVID-19. The bases read TGTGCCAGCAGCCAAGATCCGGGGTCCTACGAGCAGTACTTC. Translation gives CASSQDPGSYEQYF.